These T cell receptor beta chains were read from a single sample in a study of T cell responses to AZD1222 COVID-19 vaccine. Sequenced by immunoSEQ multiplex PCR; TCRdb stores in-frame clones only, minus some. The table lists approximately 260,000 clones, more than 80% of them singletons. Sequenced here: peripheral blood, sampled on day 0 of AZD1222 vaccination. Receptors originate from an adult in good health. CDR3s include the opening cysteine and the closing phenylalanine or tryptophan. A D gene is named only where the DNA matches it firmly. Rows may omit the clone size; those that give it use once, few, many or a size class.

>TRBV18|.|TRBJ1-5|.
CASSPVGGDQHF
TGTGCCAGCTCACCAGTAGGAGGGGACCAGCATTTT
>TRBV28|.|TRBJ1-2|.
CASRRDTYGYTF
TGTGCCAGCAGGCGCGACACCTATGGCTACACCTTC
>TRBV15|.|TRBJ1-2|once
CATSHRQDFYGYTF
TGTGCCACCAGCCACCGCCAGGATTTCTATGGCTACACCTTC
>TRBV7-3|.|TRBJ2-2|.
CASRLQGGELFF
TGTGCCAGCAGACTTCAGGGCGGGGAGCTGTTTTTT
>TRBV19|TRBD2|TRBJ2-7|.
CASTGTSGSPREQYF
TGTGCCAGTACGGGGACTAGCGGGAGCCCCCGCGAGCAGTACTTC
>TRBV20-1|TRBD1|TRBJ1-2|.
CSASGGGPCTF
TGCAGTGCCTCAGGGGGAGGTCCTTGCACCTTC
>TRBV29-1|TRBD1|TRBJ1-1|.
CSAQTGPNTEAFF
TGCAGCGCCCAGACAGGGCCGAACACTGAAGCTTTCTTT
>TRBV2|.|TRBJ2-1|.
CASSELSHPYEQFF
TGTGCCAGCAGTGAGTTAAGCCACCCCTATGAGCAGTTCTTC
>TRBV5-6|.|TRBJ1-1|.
CASSWPTGSTEAFF
TGTGCCAGCAGCTGGCCCACAGGGTCCACTGAAGCTTTCTTT
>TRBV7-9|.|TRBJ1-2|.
CASSTSPANYGYTF
TGTGCCAGCAGCACATCACCGGCTAACTATGGCTACACCTTC
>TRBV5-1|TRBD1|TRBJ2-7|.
CASSLQGSAYEQYF
TGCGCCAGCAGCCTACAGGGGAGCGCTTACGAGCAGTACTTC
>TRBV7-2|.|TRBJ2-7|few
CASSLNYEQYF
TGTGCCAGCAGCTTAAATTACGAGCAGTACTTC
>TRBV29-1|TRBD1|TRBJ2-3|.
CSGRQGQTDTQYF
TGCAGCGGACGACAGGGTCAAACAGATACGCAGTATTTT
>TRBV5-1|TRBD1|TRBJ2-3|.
CASSLDRGSSTDTQYF
TGCGCCAGCAGCTTGGACAGGGGGTCAAGCACAGATACGCAGTATTTT
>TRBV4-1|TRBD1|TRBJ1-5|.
CASSQKQGAGQPQHF
TGCGCCAGCAGCCAAAAACAGGGGGCTGGCCAGCCCCAGCATTTT
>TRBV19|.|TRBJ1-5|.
CASSLPRGSNQPQHF
TGTGCCAGTAGTCTCCCCCGCGGGAGCAATCAGCCCCAGCATTTT
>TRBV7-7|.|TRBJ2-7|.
CASSPFPTKSSYEQYF
TGTGCCAGCAGTCCTTTTCCGACTAAGAGCTCCTACGAGCAGTACTTC
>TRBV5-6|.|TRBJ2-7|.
CAPVGGPDEQYF
TGTGCCCCGGTGGGGGGGCCTGACGAGCAGTACTTC
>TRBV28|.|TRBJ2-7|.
CASARTAVRSYEQYF
TGTGCCAGCGCCAGGACAGCTGTAAGATCCTACGAGCAGTACTTC
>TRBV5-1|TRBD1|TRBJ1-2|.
CASSLTGTGEEGYTF
TGCGCCAGCAGCTTAACCGGGACAGGGGAGGAGGGCTACACCTTC
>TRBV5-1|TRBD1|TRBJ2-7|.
CASSQGTDYYEQYF
TGCGCCAGCAGCCAAGGGACAGACTACTACGAGCAGTACTTC
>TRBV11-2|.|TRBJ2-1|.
CASSPTYNEQFF
TGTGCCAGCAGCCCGACCTACAATGAGCAGTTCTTC
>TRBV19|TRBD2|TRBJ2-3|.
CASSPRTSGRGTDTQYF
TGTGCCAGTAGTCCCCGGACTAGCGGGAGGGGCACAGATACGCAGTATTTT
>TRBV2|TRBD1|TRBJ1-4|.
CASSENRGEGKLFF
TGTGCCAGCAGTGAGAACAGGGGGGAGGGAAAACTGTTTTTT